This TCR beta chain was found in a study of blood T cell repertoires in COVID-19. As handled by the study authors: Nucleated cell number was recorded as an estimate derived from reference gene primer amplification. Clones were read by immunoSEQ multiplex PCR, and TCRdb kept only the in-frame ones, dropping some. D and trimming were read from the DNA, whereas the V and J calls and clone size are those reported in that table. The sample contains 150,000 to 200,000 clones, around four fifths of which appear only once. The CDR3 covers 14 residues. From germline, CDR1 is ENHRY and CDR2 SYGVKD. The V gene lost 6 bases and the J gene lost 2 bases, with 12 bases spanning the gap.

The chain combines TRBV10-3 with TRBJ2-3, with D possibly TRBD2 on 7 matching bases. The TCR sequence derives from a woman aged 45-59 years who had recovered from COVID-19. Sequenced material: PBMCs or T cells enriched from blood (not recorded which). The CDR3 DNA reads as TGTGCCATCAGAGGGGGGGCCCACACAGATACGCAGTATTTT. Amino acids: CAIRGGAHTDTQYF.